Listed below are T cell receptor beta chains from one sample, sequenced in a study of T cell responses to AZD1222 COVID-19 vaccine. Here immunoSEQ multiplex PCR was the method, and the copy in TCRdb shows in-frame clones only, minus some. The table records under 200,000 clones, around 87% of them present only once. The input for sequencing was peripheral blood, taken on day 0 of MenACWY control vaccination. The receptors shown here come from an adult in good health. The CDR3 runs from the conserved cysteine through the conserved F or W. Each record gives: clone size, V gene, CDR3 protein. The listing skips clone size in some rows; elsewhere it reads once, few, many or a size class.

>.|TRBV28
CASRPPYRADYGYTF
>medium-sized|TRBV6-4
CASSDGDTGELFF
>.|TRBV3-1/TRBV3-2
CASSQGVVGNTIYF
>.|TRBV18
CASSPSGGPPLAEQETQYF
>once|TRBV28
CASSLSGNNQPQHF
>.|TRBV6-5
CASSYGGIEGYEQYF
>.|TRBV5-1
CASSSDRVYEQYF
>.|TRBV19
CASSRGATAYGYTF
>.|TRBV4-3
CASSQTEDSYEQYF
>.|TRBV6-5
CASSYTGAGANVLTF
>.|TRBV5-6
CASSLLVGAGGEQYF
>.|TRBV5-1
CASSLGPSNTGELFF
>.|TRBV4-1
CASSTGQVVDEQYF
>.|TRBV19
CASSIGQGTSNQPQHF
>.|TRBV6-6
CASSRGSQYQETQYF
>.|TRBV27
CASKGGIWGYNEQFF
>.|TRBV7-2
CASSLTAGGLVELFF
>.|TRBV5-1
CASSSGQGRVQYF
>.|TRBV24-1
CATSGRASPNEKLFF
>.|TRBV9
CASSVAGGNQPQHF
>.|TRBV24-1
CATSDDGTGARLQYF
>.|TRBV9
CASSGPIENSPLHF
>.|TRBV19
CASSIGLQGGIYGYTF
>.|TRBV2
CASSEGGAQNSPLHF
>.|TRBV28
CASSLPPRGNQPQHF
>.|TRBV27
CASSPSRLAIYNEQFF
>.|TRBV2
CASMWQKKNEKLFF
>.|TRBV18
CASSSMGSGTLISGANVLTF
>.|TRBV9
CASSVAAGGFNYGYTF
>.|TRBV27
CASSLKRNTEAFF
>once|TRBV10-3
CAISVQGEDTQYF
>.|TRBV5-5
CASSWAVSYEQYF
>.|TRBV28
CASSLNRPYSNQPQHF
>.|TRBV2
CASSKEGVLMNTEAFF
>.|TRBV6-5
CASRGVNSPLHF
>once|TRBV5-1
CASSLAGVGNEQFF
>.|TRBV6-4
CASRVGGPSTEAFF
>once|TRBV14
CASSAQSYEQYF
>.|TRBV7-6
CATLPLAESWSANTGELFF
>.|TRBV6-2/TRBV6-3
CASSRQTGYSNQPQHF
>.|TRBV19
CASSRPNTEAFF
>.|TRBV5-1
CASSLGTGHPALHF
>.|TRBV27
CASSFNRGEQYF
>.|TRBV28
CASSLADGVHNEQFF
>.|TRBV7-8
CASSGDINYGYTF
>.|TRBV19
CASSIRGLNEKLFF
>once|TRBV2
CASGLLAGPPYEQYF